The 22 T cell receptor beta chains listed next were all sequenced from one sample in a study of molecular identifiers for immune sequencing clone quantification. TCRdb re-analysed the PCR reads in MiXCR, keeping a single row per CDR3 protein. The data hold about 640,000 distinct CDR3 sequences, with just under 20% observed a single time. What was sequenced was naive CD8+ T cells from blood, with Jurkat cell RNA spiked in. Stated subset: FACS-sorted CD8+CD4-CCR7+CD45RA+ naive T cells. The receptors were gathered from a human donor in good health. Some libraries in this study had Jurkat cell RNA spiked in.

The table lists this clonotype with a few counts. This sequence joins TRBV12-3 or TRBV12-4 and TRBJ1-6; 10 bases are a match to TRBD1. The CDR3 spans 16 residues. V shed 3 bases, J shed 7 bases, and the junction held 6 bases outside the gene matches. The CDR3 sequence: CASSLGDRGPNSPLHF. The CDR3 DNA follows: TGTGCCAGCAGTTTGGGGGACAGGGGACCGAATTCACCCCTCCACTTT.

This clonotype was detected many times. This chain links TRBV6-5 with TRBJ2-3; 8 bases agree with TRBD2. From germline, CDR1 is MNHEY and CDR2 SVGAGI. The V segment lost 0 bases and the J segment 6 bases; nucleotides outside the gene matches: 11. CDR3 length: 17 residues. The CDR3 here is CASSYSINSGTLDTQYF. For the CDR3, the DNA is TGTGCCAGCAGTTACTCGATCAATAGCGGGACGTTGGATACGCAGTATTTT.

This clonotype was picked up many times. The chain employs TRBV20-1 and TRBJ2-1, with 10 nucleotides matching TRBD2. Germline lookup yields CDR1 DFQATT and CDR2 SNEGSKA (reference sequence). V trimming: 3 bases; J trimming: 4 bases; junction bases outside the gene matches: 3. The CDR3 has 14 residues. The chain's CDR3 is CSASVLAGYNEQFF. The CDR3 DNA reads as TGCAGTGCTAGTGTACTAGCGGGGTACAATGAGCAGTTCTTC.

This clonotype was seen ten or more times. The V call is TRBV4-1, the J call TRBJ1-5; no definite D call. The CDR3 is made up of 15 amino acids. The V and J ends lost 0 bases and 6 bases respectively, with 12 bases between them. Germline loops: CDR1 MGHRA, CDR2 YSYEKL. DNA for the CDR3: TGCGCCAGCAGCCAAGAAGATCTGTCAAGTCAGCCCCAGCATTTT. This sequence encodes CASSQEDLSSQPQHF.

This clonotype was counted many times. V is TRBV14 and J is TRBJ2-5, with D perhaps matching TRBD2 (5 bases). Trimming took 4 bases from V and 5 from J, leaving 14 bases between them. The germline V gene encodes CDR1 SGHDN and CDR2 FVKESK. This CDR3 is built from 14 residues. CDR3 protein: CASSPRWTAETQYF. In nucleotides, the CDR3 is TGTGCCAGCAGCCCCCGGTGGACTGCGGAGACCCAGTACTTC.

This clonotype was counted between two and nine times. This chain uses TRBV19 with TRBJ1-1; 7 bases map to TRBD1. The germline gives CDR1 LNHDA, CDR2 SQIVND (reference sequence). Losses at the gene ends were 3 bases for V and 5 bases for J; bases not matched to a gene: 3. This CDR3 contains 13 residues. The CDR3 region is CASSMEGATEAFF. CDR3 in DNA: TGTGCCAGTAGTATGGAGGGGGCTACTGAAGCTTTCTTT.

The table lists this clonotype with many counts. The chain employs TRBV23-1 and TRBJ1-2, with 7 bases fitting TRBD1. TRBV23-1 is assigned to the ORF class and has an uncertain function. V shed 6 bases, J shed 6 bases, and the junction held 7 bases outside the gene matches. This CDR3 contains 13 residues. The CDR3 DNA reads as TGCGCCAGCAGGATGGACAGGCGGAATGGCTACACCTTC. Translating gives CASRMDRRNGYTF.

This clonotype was seen at least ten times. The chain has TRBV19 and TRBJ2-7, with 12 bases matching TRBD1. CDR3 length equals 15 residues. V trimming: 6 bases; J trimming: 4 bases; junction bases outside the gene matches: 7. From germline, CDR1 is LNHDA and CDR2 SQIVND (reference sequence). The CDR3 loop reads CASSSGTGGMYEQYF. CDR3 sequence (DNA): TGTGCCAGTAGCTCCGGGACAGGGGGCATGTACGAGCAGTACTTC.

This clonotype was recorded at least ten times. V and J are TRBV4-3 and TRBJ2-3, with TRBD2 matching 9 bases. The ends lost 0 bases at V and 7 bases at J; junction bases unmatched: 11. There are 17 residues in the CDR3. Germline CDR1 LGHNA, CDR2 YSLEER. The CDR3 DNA follows: TGCGCCAGCAGCCAAGACAGGCTAGCGGGGCCCCCGAATACGCAGTATTTT. Amino acids: CASSQDRLAGPPNTQYF.

For this clonotype: This clone may be a read error of a much larger clone one base away. The chain uses TRBV29-1 and TRBJ2-7, with D possibly being TRBD2 (5 bases). CDR3 size: 16 residues. Germline loops: CDR1 SQVTM, CDR2 ANQGSEA. The CDR3 here is CSVEALGKRSTYGQYF. DNA for the CDR3: TGCAGCGTTGAAGCCCTAGGGAAGCGGAGCACCTACGGGCAGTACTTC.

With respect to this clonotype: Since a much larger clone is just one base distant, this may be a read error. This chain joins TRBV14 and TRBJ2-3, with D unresolved. The CDR3 runs 14 residues. The V gene's germline CDR1 is SGHDN and CDR2 FVKESK. V was pared by 8 bases and J by 6 bases, with 18 bases between. CDR3 protein: CASSERRSLDTQYF. The CDR3 region has the DNA TGTGCCAGCTCAGAAAGGCGGAGCTTGGATACGCAGTATTTT.

Concerning this clonotype itself: A much larger clone differs from this one at a single base, so this may be a read error. The rearrangement links TRBV25-1 to TRBJ2-6; TRBD1 might be the D (5 bases). The CDR3 has 15 amino acids. The V gene's germline CDR1 is MGHDK and CDR2 SYGVNS. The CDR3 nucleotides read TGTGCCAGCAGCCTACATGACTCTGGGGCCAACGTCCTGGCTTTC. It codes for CASSLHDSGANVLAF.

This clonotype was seen just once. With a much larger clone just one base away, this may be a read error. This chain connects TRBV27 to TRBJ2-3; the D is unclear. Germline CDR1 and CDR2: MNHEY and SMNVEV (reference sequence). The CDR3 has 18 amino acids. The CDR3 loop reads CASSFGLVGWGNTNTQYF. The DNA for the CDR3 is TGTGCCAGCAGTTTTGGTTTGGTGGGTTGGGGTAACACAAATACGCAGTATTTT.

This clonotype was seen ten or more times. CDR3 sequence: CSATRAGTGVGATNEKLFF. In DNA form, the CDR3 reads TGCAGTGCTACAAGAGCCGGGACAGGGGTTGGAGCAACTAATGAAAAACTGTTTTTT. This chain joins TRBV20-1 and TRBJ1-4; 10 bases fit TRBD1. J gave up 0 bases and V 4 bases, and 14 bases lay outside the gene matches. This CDR3 has 19 residues. Germline CDR1 is DFQATT and CDR2 is SNEGSKA (reference sequence).

This clonotype occurred many times. V is TRBV29-1 and J is TRBJ2-7; D call uncertain. From germline, CDR1 is SQVTM and CDR2 ANQGSEA. The ends were cut back, 0 bases at V and 6 bases at J, with 12 bases in the middle. The CDR3 is made up of 13 amino acids. The CDR3 is CSVEDSLTLEQYF. The CDR3 nucleotides read TGCAGCGTTGAAGACTCCCTTACCCTCGAGCAGTACTTC.

Many counts were recorded for this clonotype. This rearrangement joins TRBV2 to TRBJ1-3; D unclear. Germline-derived CDR1 and CDR2 are SNHLY and FYNNEI. CDR3 size: 17 residues. V was clipped by 1 base and J by 0 bases, with 13 bases between them. CDR3 sequence reads: CASSEDSPAYSGNTIYF. CDR3 DNA: TGTGCCAGCAGTGAAGACAGTCCGGCTTACTCTGGAAACACCATATATTTT.

This chain links TRBV3-1 with TRBJ1-2, with D possibly matching TRBD1 (6 bases). The V gene lost 4 bases and the J gene lost 1 base, with 16 bases spanning the gap. CDR3 length equals 16 residues. CDR1 LGHDT and CDR2 YNNKEL come from the germline V gene (reference sequence). The CDR3 protein is CASSPYLLQGNYGYTF. CDR3 bases: TGTGCCAGCAGCCCATACCTCCTACAGGGTAACTATGGCTACACCTTC.

This clonotype came up a few times. V is TRBV3-2 and J is TRBJ2-7; TRBD2 is the table's D call and was not checked against the DNA. TRBV3-2 is assigned pseudogene status. The CDR3 is 17 residues long. CDR3 residues: CASSQDLTSGRAKEQYF. In DNA, the CDR3 is TGTGCCAGCAGCCAAGATCTTACTAGCGGGAGGGCGAAGGAGCAGTACTTC.

About this clonotype: This may be a read error, as it is one base from a much larger clone. The rearrangement uses TRBV3-1 and TRBJ1-2, with D possibly TRBD1 on 5 matching bases. The CDR3 has 14 amino acids. The V and J ends lost 8 bases and 4 bases respectively, with 17 bases between them. Germline V gene data show CDR1 as LGHDT and CDR2 as YNNKEL (reference sequence). CDR3 nucleotides: TGTGCCAGCTGGGAGCAGGGCGTCAGCTATGGCTACACCTTC. This encodes CASWEQGVSYGYTF.

As concerns this clonotype: Just one base apart from a much larger clone, this may be a read error. The chain links TRBV12-3 or TRBV12-4 to TRBJ2-7; TRBD1 aligns across 8 bases. The CDR3 consists of 14 residues. The CDR3 region has the DNA TGTGCCGGCAGTCTGGACAGGGCCGGCTACGAGCAGTACTTC. It encodes CAGSLDRAGYEQYF.

In this sample, this clonotype turned up many times. The rearrangement uses TRBV19 and TRBJ2-4; TRBD1 aligns across 11 bases. The V and J ends lost 4 bases and 1 base, in that order; junction bases with no gene match: 3. CDR3 size: 16 residues. The V gene's germline CDR1 is LNHDA and CDR2 SQIVND (reference sequence). CDR3 coding DNA: TGTGCCAGTAGTAACGGACAGGGGGCGGCCAAAAACATTCAGTACTTC. It specifies CASSNGQGAAKNIQYF.

This clonotype has a count of ten or more. V usage is TRBV19 and J usage is TRBJ2-7, with a weak D call TRBD1 (6 bases). This CDR3 comprises 15 residues. V was clipped by 4 bases and J by 2 bases, with 15 bases between them. From germline, CDR1 is LNHDA and CDR2 SQIVND (reference sequence). The CDR3 loop reads CASSTGPGQPYEQYF. In DNA form, the CDR3 reads TGTGCCAGTAGTACCGGACCGGGACAACCCTACGAGCAGTACTTC.